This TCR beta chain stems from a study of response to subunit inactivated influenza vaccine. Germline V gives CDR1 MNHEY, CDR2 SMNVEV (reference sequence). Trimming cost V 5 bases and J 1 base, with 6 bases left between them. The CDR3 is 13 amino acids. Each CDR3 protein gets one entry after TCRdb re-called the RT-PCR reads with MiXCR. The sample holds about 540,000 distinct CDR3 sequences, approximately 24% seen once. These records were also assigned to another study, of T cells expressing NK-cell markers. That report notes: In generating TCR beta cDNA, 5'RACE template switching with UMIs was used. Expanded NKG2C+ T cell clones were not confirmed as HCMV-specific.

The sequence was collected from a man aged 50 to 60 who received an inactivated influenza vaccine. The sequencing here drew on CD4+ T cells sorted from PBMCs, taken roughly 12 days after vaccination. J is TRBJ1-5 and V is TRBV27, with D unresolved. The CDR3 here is CASSAVSNQPQHF. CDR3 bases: TGTGCCAGCAGTGCCGTGAGCAATCAGCCCCAGCATTTT.